This entry lists 28 T cell receptor beta chains sequenced from one sample in a study of metastatic and nonmetastatic thyroid tumors. Ahead of thyroid surgery, no patient had received treatment of any kind. TCRdb used MiXCR to call clones anew from the PCR reads. Of about 21,000 clones listed, approximately 10% are singletons. The sample was blood. The receptor source for this set is a female donor with papillary thyroid cancer or a benign thyroid nodule (not recorded which). Some clones in this sample may be carry-over from other donors' samples.

This clone was counted at least ten times. This chain connects TRBV7-2 to TRBJ2-1, with 9 bases matching TRBD1. CDR1 and CDR2 from the germline V gene are SGHTA and FQGNSA. The V and J ends lost 6 bases and 6 bases, in that order; junction bases with no gene match: 6. The CDR3 totals 14 residues. DNA of the CDR3: TGTGCCAGCAGTTCGGGACAGGGAACCAATGAGCAGTTCTTC. It translates to CASSSGQGTNEQFF.

This clone appeared many times. The rearrangement links TRBV27 to TRBJ2-1; TRBD1 aligns across 7 bases. The germline V gene encodes CDR1 MNHEY and CDR2 SMNVEV (reference sequence). The CDR3 is made up of 18 amino acids. The trim removed 7 bases at V and 2 bases at J, leaving 17 bases unmatched. In DNA form, the CDR3 reads TGTGCCAGCACCGTCTTTGGGTTTGACAGGGCGGCCTACAATGAGCAGTTCTTC. Its protein product is CASTVFGFDRAAYNEQFF.

At least ten counts were recorded for this clone. The gene calls are TRBV2 and TRBJ1-6; the D gene is possibly TRBD1 (5 bases). This CDR3 spans 18 amino acids. Germline V gene lookup returns CDR1 SNHLY and CDR2 FYNNEI. V dropped 5 bases and J dropped 0 bases, with 17 bases sitting between them. The DNA of the CDR3 is TGTGCCAGCAGTCTGGAGGAGGGGCTCAGCTCCTATAATTCACCCCTCCACTTT. It is translated as CASSLEEGLSSYNSPLHF.

This clone has a count of ten or more. This chain connects TRBV2 to TRBJ2-1; 8 bases fit TRBD2. The CDR3 length is 13 residues. V lost 7 bases to trimming and J lost 7 bases; unmatched junction nucleotides: 6. From germline, CDR1 is SNHLY and CDR2 FYNNEI. The CDR3: CASTSGPYNEQFF. CDR3 bases: TGTGCCAGCACTAGCGGGCCATATAATGAGCAGTTCTTC.

Many counts were recorded for this clone. The chain carries TRBV20-1 and TRBJ2-1, with D unresolved. Germline CDR1 reads DFQATT; CDR2 reads SNEGSKA (reference sequence). This CDR3 contains 14 residues. Trimming shortened V by 8 bases and J by 3 bases, and 17 bases separated the two germline ends. CDR3 DNA sequence: TGCAGTTCAAAAGTCCTATCCAACTACAATGAGCAGTTCTTC. Its translation: CSSKVLSNYNEQFF.

This clone was seen many times. J is TRBJ2-1 and V is TRBV6-4, with 9 bases aligning to TRBD2. This CDR3 region has 15 residues. In germline, CDR1 is MRHNA, CDR2 SNTAGT. With 0 bases clipped from V and 3 bases from J, the junction kept 0 bases outside the gene matches. CDR3 loop: CASSDSLAGYNEQFF. The CDR3, as DNA: TGTGCCAGCAGTGACTCACTAGCGGGCTACAATGAGCAGTTCTTC.

With regard to this clone: At one end, the junction sequence differs from germline, possibly due to a read error. The chain employs TRBV12-3 or TRBV12-4 and TRBJ1-2; no reliable D call. CDR3 size: 12 residues. CDR3 bases: TGTGCCAGCAGTTCGGCCTACTATGGCTACTTATTC. As protein: CASSSAYYGYLF.

Ten or more counts support this clone. This CDR3 is also generated by other DNA sequences in the sample. The chain is built from TRBV27 and TRBJ2-3; D uncertain. The CDR3 sequence is 13 residues long. Germline values: CDR1 MNHEY, CDR2 SMNVEV (reference sequence). V lost 3 bases and J 0 bases, leaving 4 bases between the germline ends. CDR3 sequence: CASSFYSTDTQYF. The CDR3 DNA is TGTGCCAGCAGTTTTTACAGCACAGATACGCAGTATTTT.

This clone was seen a handful of times. This rearrangement joins TRBV6-1 to TRBJ2-7; 7 bases line up with TRBD1. J gave up 2 bases and V 6 bases, and 10 bases lay outside the gene matches. CDR1 and CDR2 (germline): MNHNS, SASEGT. There are 15 residues in the CDR3. The CDR3 sequence is CASSQGDRPTYEQYF. For the CDR3, the DNA is TGTGCCAGCAGCCAAGGGGACAGACCCACCTACGAGCAGTACTTC.

By sample fraction, this clone is medium-sized. This chain connects TRBV27 to TRBJ2-1; 13 nucleotides align to TRBD2. The CDR3 is 16 residues long. V lost 4 bases, J lost 6 bases, and 6 bases stayed unmatched. Germline V gene data show CDR1 as MNHEY and CDR2 as SMNVEV (reference sequence). The CDR3 nucleotides read TGTGCCAGCAGTTCCGGACTAGCGGGAGCCTTCAATGAGCAGTTCTTC. Its protein is CASSSGLAGAFNEQFF.

This clone appeared a few times. This may be a read error: a much more frequent sequence differs by one nucleotide. J is TRBJ1-1 and V is TRBV14; D gene uncertain. The CDR3 is made up of 16 amino acids. In germline, CDR1 is SGHDN, CDR2 FVKESK. The V end was cut by 1 base, the J end by 6 bases, with 18 bases between. The CDR3 spells CASSQAMSLVRPEAFF. DNA of the CDR3: TGTGCCAGCAGCCAAGCAATGTCTTTGGTGAGGCCTGAAGCTTTCTTT.

This clone is medium-sized in the sample. Additional DNA sequences in this sample encode the identical CDR3. The CDR3 protein is CASSLTSAGSGANVLTF. CDR3 nucleotide sequence: TGTGCCAGCAGTCTGACTAGCGCGGGCTCTGGGGCCAACGTCCTGACTTTC. The rearrangement uses TRBV6-4 and TRBJ2-6; the match to TRBD2 covers 8 bases. The V gene end was trimmed by 5 bases and the J gene end by 0 bases; junction bases not matched to a gene: 6. The CDR3 has 17 amino acids. Germline values: CDR1 MRHNA, CDR2 SNTAGT.

Comments on this clone: The junction and the germline gene differ at one end; a read error may be behind it. The rearrangement joins TRBV4-3 to TRBJ2-1; perhaps TRBD2 as D (6 bases). The CDR3 covers 17 residues. Germline V gives CDR1 LGHNA, CDR2 YSLEER. This chain's CDR3 is CPSSPLGGSGSPNEQFF. CDR3 in DNA: TGCCCCAGCAGCCCCTTAGGAGGTAGCGGTAGCCCCAATGAGCAGTTCTTC.

This clone has at least ten counts. This chain links TRBV18 with TRBJ1-5, with 7 positions matching TRBD1. V lost 5 bases and J lost 11; bases outside the gene matches: 12. The CDR3 has 14 amino acids. Germline V gene sequence: CDR1 KGHSH, CDR2 LQKENI. For the CDR3, the DNA is TGTGCCAGCTCAGCCACAGGGGATACCTGGGCCCAGCATTTT. This sequence encodes CASSATGDTWAQHF.

To note about this clone: This sequence may be a read error, since a much larger clone differs from it by one base. The V gene is TRBV30, the J gene TRBJ2-7; tentatively, D is TRBD1 or TRBD2 (5 bases each). This CDR3 is 13 amino acids long. The V end was cut by 3 bases, the J end by 0 bases, with 9 bases between. The germline V gene has CDR1 GTSNPN and CDR2 SVGIG (reference sequence). In nucleotides, the CDR3 is TGTGCCTGGAGCCGGGACGACTCCTACGAGCAGTACTTC. Translated, it gives CAWSRDDSYEQYF.

About this clone: This clone may be a read error of a much larger clone one base away. Other DNA sequences of this sample code for an identical CDR3. This chain connects TRBV11-1 to TRBJ2-3; 15 bases align to TRBD2. Germline V lookup: CDR1 SGHAT, CDR2 FQDESV (reference sequence). V dropped 5 bases and J dropped 6; count of bases not matched to a gene: 9. The CDR3 has 17 residues. DNA of the CDR3: TGTGCCAGCAGCAAGGGACTAGCGGGAGGTGGGACGGATACGCAGTATTTT. Its translation: CASSKGLAGGGTDTQYF.

A few counts support this clone. V is TRBV6-6 and J is TRBJ2-5; D gene ambiguous. Germline loops: CDR1 MNHNY, CDR2 SVGAGI (reference sequence). The V end lost 0 bases, the J end lost 1 base, and 15 bases lay between the germline ends. The CDR3 totals 17 residues. The CDR3 loop is CASSYSWARYSQETQYF. DNA for the CDR3: TGTGCCAGCAGTTACTCGTGGGCCAGGTATAGCCAAGAGACCCAGTACTTC.

This clone occurred many times. The chain employs TRBV30 and TRBJ2-7; maybe TRBD2 (5 bases). V lost 0 bases and J 7 bases, leaving 7 bases between the germline ends. Germline V CDR1 and CDR2: GTSNPN, SVGIG (reference sequence). CDR3 length: 11 residues. CDR3 sequence (DNA): TGTGCCTGGAGTGTACCGGGGGAGCAGTACTTC. It is translated as CAWSVPGEQYF.

This clone was picked up many times. This may stem from a read error, because a much larger clone lies one nucleotide away. The chain carries TRBV27 and TRBJ2-1; D unresolved. Germline CDR1 and CDR2: MNHEY and SMNVEV (reference sequence). This CDR3 region has 14 residues. The CDR3 spells CASSLAHSYSEQFF. The CDR3 DNA is TGTGCCAGCAGTTTAGCGCACTCCTACAGTGAGCAGTTCTTC.

This clone has ten or more counts. This rearrangement joins TRBV20-1 to TRBJ2-7; D tentatively reads TRBD1 or TRBD2 (5 bases each). Germline V gene lookup returns CDR1 DFQATT and CDR2 SNEGSKA (reference sequence). V was pared by 3 bases and J by 2 bases, with 14 bases between. There are 14 residues in the CDR3. The CDR3 nucleotides read TGCAGTGCTAGCCGGGACGAAACAACCTACGAGCAGTACTTC. Its protein is CSASRDETTYEQYF.

This clone rates as medium-sized. This chain links TRBV12-3 or TRBV12-4 with TRBJ1-3; 7 bases agree with TRBD1. CDR3 length equals 16 residues. J gave up 7 bases and V 2 bases, and 11 bases lay outside the gene matches. The CDR3, as DNA: TGTGCCAGCAGTTTAAGGGGGCAGGGGATGTCTAACACCATATATTTT. It yields the protein CASSLRGQGMSNTIYF.

The sample holds many counts of this clone. In the same sample, other DNA sequences code for this CDR3. The chain is built from TRBV24-1 and TRBJ2-1; 7 bases fit TRBD2. CDR1 and CDR2 (germline): KGHDR, SFDVKD. V lost 4 bases to trimming and J lost 2 bases; unmatched junction nucleotides: 10. The CDR3 has 17 residues. CDR3 residues: CATSDPKAGIAYNEQFF. The CDR3, as DNA: TGTGCCACCAGTGACCCCAAAGCGGGAATAGCCTACAATGAGCAGTTCTTC.

To note about this clone: A much larger clonotype is one base distant, so this may be a read error. The chain links TRBV20-1 to TRBJ1-1, with D possibly TRBD1 on 6 matching bases. The CDR3 length is 14 residues. In germline, CDR1 is DFQATT, CDR2 SNEGSKA (reference sequence). V was shortened by 4 bases and J by 1 base, with 13 bases between the two germline ends. For the CDR3, the DNA is TGCAGTGCTAAACCGGGACACTCGAACACTGAAGCTTTCTTT. This codes for CSAKPGHSNTEAFF.

This clone was seen a few times. This chain joins TRBV6-1 and TRBJ1-5; D is ambiguous. From germline, CDR1 is MNHNS and CDR2 SASEGT. With 3 bases removed from V and 10 bases from J, the gap between germline ends came to 10 bases. This CDR3 has 12 amino acids. For the CDR3, the DNA is TGTGCCAGCAGTGATTTTGTCGGTCCCCAGCATTTT. Its protein is CASSDFVGPQHF.

This clone was counted many times. This chain joins TRBV2 and TRBJ1-5, with TRBD1 as a possible D gene (6 bases). CDR1 is SNHLY and CDR2 is FYNNEI in the germline V gene. Trimming stripped 5 bases from V and 2 bases from J, with 16 bases between. The CDR3 is made up of 16 amino acids. This CDR3 is CASSPPTGGGNQPQHF. CDR3 sequence (DNA): TGTGCCAGCAGTCCACCCACGGGGGGCGGCAATCAGCCCCAGCATTTT.

In regard to this clone: A single base separates this from a much larger clone, so it may be a read error. The rearrangement uses TRBV14 and TRBJ2-7; 7 nucleotides line up with TRBD1. Germline-derived CDR1 and CDR2 are SGHDN and FVKESK. This CDR3 comprises 16 residues. The V segment lost 4 bases and the J segment 6 bases; nucleotides outside the gene matches: 15. CDR3 nucleotides: TGTGCCAGCAGCCGGGCCTATGGACAGGAATCCCTCGAGCAGTACTTC. This gives the protein CASSRAYGQESLEQYF. Supplemented by reference TRBV14 and TRBJ2-7, the full variable domain reads EAGVTQFPSHSVIEKGQTVTLRCDPISGHDNLYWYRRVMGKEIKFLLHFVKESKQDESGMPNNRFLAERTGGTYSTLKVQPAELEDSGVYFCASSRAYGQESLEQYFGPGTRLTVT.

This clone was detected a few times. The chain carries TRBV6-1 and TRBJ2-3; possibly TRBD2 for D (6 bases). The CDR3 totals 16 residues. Per the germline V gene, CDR1 is MNHNS and CDR2 is SASEGT. Deletions cut 5 bases from V and 7 bases from J, with 22 bases between. CDR3 sequence (DNA): TGTGCCAGCAGTTCGGGCTGGGGGGTTGAGTGGTATACGCAGTATTTT. Protein product: CASSSGWGVEWYTQYF.

This clone was seen many times. The chain has TRBV30 and TRBJ2-7, with D perhaps TRBD1 (6 bases). The CDR3 runs to 13 residues. The V and J ends lost 2 bases and 0 bases respectively, with 8 bases between them. The germline V gene encodes CDR1 GTSNPN and CDR2 SVGIG (reference sequence). CDR3 DNA: TGTGCCTGGAGTAGGGACACCTCCTACGAGCAGTACTTC. It codes for CAWSRDTSYEQYF.